The T cell receptor beta chain under discussion was sequenced for a study of T cells expressing NK-cell markers. About the study: Seven of the eight sequenced donors were classified as HCMV-seropositive, and one was classified as seronegative.

The V gene's germline CDR1 is LNHNV and CDR2 YYDKDF (reference sequence). The CDR3 loop spans 17 amino acids. Study observations and caveats: These clonotypes also led the CD3+CD56-NKG2C+ fraction in a handful of donors.

The TCR beta cDNA came from 5'RACE template switching with UMIs. TCRdb re-called the 5' RACE reads; every CDR3 protein appears as one record, without DNA. This sample's table reports about 160,000 distinct CDR3 sequences. About this clonotype itself: The antigen is not known.

The sequence was collected from a woman aged 18 to 75 in good health. This sequence joins TRBV15 and TRBJ1-5; TCRdb calls TRBD1, which cannot be checked without DNA. Sequencing was done on a sample of blood T cells: a sorted CD56 or NKG2C T cell subset, CD4+ or CD8+ T cells, or bulk PBMC T cells (not recorded which). The CDR3 loop reads CATSRVQGFLLNQPQHF.